This T cell receptor (beta chain) was sequenced during a study of T cells in localized non-small cell lung cancer. The data were produced by immunoSEQ multiplex PCR, yet TCRdb's version contains in-frame clones alone and is incomplete. The sample includes fewer than 45,000 clones, approximately 91% seen only once; the top ten take roughly 2.7%. CDR3 length: 16 amino acids. The ends were cut back, 2 bases at V and 2 bases at J, with 14 bases in the middle. The germline V gene encodes CDR1 SGHTA and CDR2 FQGNSA. Findings and limits, study-wide: Highest T cell clonality was seen in uninvolved adjacent lung, surpassing that measured in tumor. Adjacent lung tissue had a median approximately 57 of the top 100 clones found in the tumor. Because only a single region of the tumor was sequenced, heterogeneity remains possible. Longer survival (overall) was linked to higher T cell density in blood.

To note about this clone: Its antigen is unknown.

This clonotype was sampled from a female donor of 60 years or more with stage I squamous cell lung carcinoma. The specimen was peripheral blood, collected before any cancer treatment. This chain joins TRBV7-2 and TRBJ2-3; D gene unclear. The DNA for the CDR3 is TGTGCCAGCAGCTTATATGGTTCTGGAACCACAGATACGCAGTATTTT. Translating it yields CASSLYGSGTTDTQYF.